This passage covers 14 T cell receptor beta chains from one sample sequenced in a study of Graves' ophthalmopathy and Graves' hyperthyroidism. The sequenced template was RNA, covering the TCR beta CDR3 region. RT-PCR was first run with HTBI primers, then multiplex PCR in a second round. Each CDR3 protein is one row after TCRdb ran MiXCR on the multiplex PCR reads. The sample includes roughly 1.1 million distinct CDR3 sequences, about two fifths of them seen just once. The specimen was peripheral blood or thyroid tissue (not recorded which). The receptors derive from an adult man with Graves' hyperthyroidism.

The chain recombines TRBV2 with TRBJ1-5; TRBD1 matches 8 bases. The length of the CDR3 is 15 residues. CDR1 and CDR2 (germline): SNHLY, FYNNEI. Trimming took 6 bases from V and 5 from J; bases not matched to a gene: 9. The CDR3 DNA reads TGTGCCAGCAGACGACAGGGGCGGGACTATCAGCCCCAGCATTTT. Encoded protein: CASRRQGRDYQPQHF.

J is TRBJ2-7 and V is TRBV29-1; D possibly corresponds to TRBD2 (5 bases). The CDR3 has 13 amino acids. Germline loops: CDR1 SQVTM, CDR2 ANQGSEA. V lost 7 bases to trimming and J lost 0 bases, with 13 bases between them. CDR3 in amino acids: CSEGLINSYEQYF. The CDR3 DNA reads as TGCAGCGAAGGACTGATAAACTCCTACGAGCAGTACTTC.

At least ten counts were recorded for this clonotype. The chain links TRBV14 to TRBJ2-6; TRBD1 matches at 7 bases. Germline V gene data show CDR1 as SGHDN and CDR2 as FVKESK. The CDR3 is 16 residues long. V dropped 3 bases and J dropped 4; count of bases not matched to a gene: 6. The CDR3: CASSQTGLGGANVLTF. CDR3 coding DNA: TGTGCCAGCAGCCAGACAGGGCTTGGGGGGGCCAACGTCCTGACTTTC.

The chain uses TRBV27 and TRBJ1-1, with D maybe TRBD1 (6 bases). The CDR3 contains 13 residues. Looked up from germline, CDR1 is MNHEY and CDR2 is SMNVEV (reference sequence). V lost 1 base and J 7 bases, leaving 10 bases between the germline ends. The CDR3 DNA reads TGTGCCAGCAGTTTATTTGTAGGGGGTGAAGCTTTCTTT. This sequence encodes CASSLFVGGEAFF.

This clonotype was recorded at least ten times. This chain connects TRBV7-2 to TRBJ2-7; 10 nucleotides agree with TRBD2. Germline CDR1 reads SGHTA; CDR2 reads FQGNSA. This CDR3 is 15 amino acids long. The J segment lost 0 bases and the V segment lost 5 bases, leaving 4 bases of the junction unmatched. The CDR3 DNA reads TGTGCCAGCAGCATACTAGCGGGGAGCTCCTACGAGCAGTACTTC. It yields the protein CASSILAGSSYEQYF.

In this sample, this clonotype turned up a few times. The J gene is TRBJ1-6, the V gene TRBV27; D is unresolved. This CDR3 is 14 amino acids long. Looked up from germline, CDR1 is MNHEY and CDR2 is SMNVEV (reference sequence). Trimming left V 4 bases short and J 9 bases short, with 13 bases between. CDR3 coding DNA: TGTGCCAGCAGTTACCCCCTCACGGGTTCACCCCTCCACTTT. Its translation: CASSYPLTGSPLHF.

This clonotype was observed a few times. This chain links TRBV10-3 with TRBJ1-3; D remains ambiguous. There are 17 residues in the CDR3. V lost 0 bases and J lost 0, with 12 bases in between. Germline CDR1 ENHRY, CDR2 SYGVKD. The CDR3 DNA sequence: TGTGCCATCAGTGAGTCGAGAGGCCTGCTCTCTGGAAACACCATATATTTT. Amino acids: CAISESRGLLSGNTIYF.

Remarks on this clonotype: A read error is likely, as this CDR3 ends without the conserved phenylalanine or tryptophan. It is unclear where the CDR3 begins or ends on the DNA, so no DNA is shown, and the CDR3 is as TCRdb lists it. The chain carries TRBV20-1 and TRBJ1-6. Germline CDR1 DFQATT, CDR2 SNEGSKA (reference sequence). The CDR3 numbers 16 amino acids, ends counted. CDR3 sequence reads: CSARDGRESYNSPLQS.

With respect to this clonotype: A junction boundary mismatches the germline segment, possibly from a read error. The chain carries TRBV10-3 and TRBJ2-7, with TRBD2 matching 7 bases. Per germline, CDR1 ENHRY and CDR2 SYGVKD. This CDR3 region has 14 residues. CDR3 nucleotides: TGTGCCAGCAGTGAAGAGCGGGGTTCCTACGAGCAGTACTTC. It is translated as CASSEERGSYEQYF.

In its sample, this clonotype was seen a few times. The V and J genes are TRBV5-4 and TRBJ1-5; TRBD1 matches at 8 bases. The J segment lost 7 bases and the V segment lost 3 bases, leaving 3 bases of the junction unmatched. The CDR3 consists of 13 residues. The germline gives CDR1 SGHNT, CDR2 YYREEE (reference sequence). The chain's CDR3 is CASSYNRGQPQHF. The DNA of the CDR3 is TGTGCCAGCAGCTACAACAGGGGGCAGCCCCAGCATTTT.

The chain combines TRBV11-2 with TRBJ1-1; 7 nucleotides match TRBD1. In germline, CDR1 is SGHAT, CDR2 FQNNGV. This CDR3 is 13 amino acids long. Germline trimming cut 1 base from V and 9 bases from J; bases unmatched to any gene: 5. CDR3 coding DNA: TGTGCCAGCAGCTTAGCAGGGGGGAGTCAAGCTTTCTTT. Protein product: CASSLAGGSQAFF. Full variable domain (outside the CDR3, taken from reference TRBV11-2 and TRBJ1-1): EAGVAQSPRYKIIEKRQSVAFWCNPISGHATLYWYQQILGQGPKLLIQFQNNGVVDDSQLPKDRFSAERLKGVDSTLKIQPAKLEDSAVYLCASSLAGGSQAFFGQGTRLTVV.

This clonotype was observed at least ten times. V gene TRBV9 combines with J gene TRBJ2-5; D is uncertain. Germline V CDR1 and CDR2: SGDLS, YYNGEE. The CDR3 has 15 amino acids. Trimming took off 3 bases at V and 2 bases at J, with 14 bases between the two ends. In nucleotides, the CDR3 is TGTGCCAGCAGCGCCCACTCTACCCCACAAGAGACCCAGTACTTC. Translation: CASSAHSTPQETQYF.

V is TRBV10-2 and J is TRBJ2-7; a possible D gene is TRBD1 (5 bases). Germline CDR1 reads WSHSY; CDR2 reads SAAADI. The CDR3 is 15 residues long. V was trimmed by 3 bases and J by 4 bases, leaving 16 bases between them. The CDR3 region is CASSDSGQGRYEQYF. The CDR3 DNA sequence: TGCGCCAGCAGTGACTCCGGGCAGGGAAGGTACGAGCAGTACTTC.

The rearrangement uses TRBV7-2 and TRBJ2-2; 9 bases are shared with TRBD1. Germline assignment: CDR1 SGHTA and CDR2 FQGNSA. The CDR3 is 16 residues long. The junction had 7 bases not matched to a gene; V was cut back by 6 bases and J by 2 bases. DNA of the CDR3: TGTGCCAGCAGAACCGGGACAGGGTTCAACACCGGGGAGCTGTTTTTT. This sequence encodes CASRTGTGFNTGELFF. Together with reference TRBV7-2 and TRBJ2-2, the CDR3 gives the full variable domain: GAGVSQSPSNKVTEKGKDVELRCDPISGHTALYWYRQSLGQGLEFLIYFQGNSAPDKSGLPSDRFSAERTGGSVSTLTIQRTQQEDSAVYLCASRTGTGFNTGELFFGEGSRLTVL.